These 24 T cell receptor beta chains were all obtained from the same sample, sequenced in a study of blood T cell repertoires in COVID-19 (dated by TCRdb to about 2020). Library preparation employed the immunoSEQ multiplex PCR assay. This is the immuneACCESS table as TCRdb keeps it, with only in-frame sequences that have V and J called. A part of the clones is gone; compared with another copy, unresolved V genes explain less than half, and the rest is unexplained. Recorded for this sample are about 80,000 clones; more than 70% of them occurred a single time. The ten biggest clones cover 35% to 40% of the sample. Sequencing used peripheral blood. The receptors derive from a man older than 75 with active or convalescent COVID-19.

This chain uses TRBV29-1 with TRBJ2-7; the match to TRBD2 covers 11 bases. CDR1 SQVTM and CDR2 ANQGSEA come from the germline V gene. The V and J ends lost 1 base and 6 bases, in that order; junction bases with no gene match: 2. The CDR3 totals 13 residues. The CDR3 protein is CSVEGLAGGEQYF. The CDR3 region has the DNA TGCAGCGTTGAAGGGCTAGCGGGAGGCGAGCAGTACTTC.

The chain couples TRBV5-1 to TRBJ2-5; 7 positions agree with TRBD2. The CDR3 is made up of 14 amino acids. The germline CDR1 and CDR2 sequences are SGHRS and YFSETQ. J gave up 5 bases and V 0 bases, and 4 bases lay outside the gene matches. CDR3 nucleotides: TGCGCCAGCAGCTTGGGTGGCGGGAGTGAGACCCAGTACTTC. It codes for CASSLGGGSETQYF.

The chain recombines TRBV7-2 with TRBJ2-5; TRBD2 matches 14 bases. This CDR3 spans 15 amino acids. V shed 3 bases, J shed 7 bases, and the junction held 4 bases outside the gene matches. The germline CDR1 and CDR2 sequences are SGHTA and FQGNSA. This CDR3 reads CASSLTSGGGGTQYF. The CDR3 coding sequence is TGTGCCAGCAGCTTGACTAGCGGGGGGGGCGGGACCCAGTACTTC. Using reference TRBV7-2 and TRBJ2-5 for the parts outside the CDR3, the full variable domain is GAGVSQSPSNKVTEKGKDVELRCDPISGHTALYWYRQSLGQGLEFLIYFQGNSAPDKSGLPSDRFSAERTGGSVSTLTIQRTQQEDSAVYLCASSLTSGGGGTQYFGPGTRLLVL.

The V call is TRBV5-6, the J call TRBJ2-7; 7 nucleotides agree with TRBD1. The CDR3 contains 16 residues. The germline CDR1 and CDR2 sequences are SGHDT and YYEEEE. After removal of 0 bases from V and 0 bases from J, the junction contained 6 bases not matched to a gene. DNA of the CDR3: TGTGCCAGCAGCTTGGGACAGGGATCCCCCTCCTACGAGCAGTACTTC. It is translated as CASSLGQGSPSYEQYF.

This chain uses TRBV5-1 with TRBJ2-3; 7 nucleotides match TRBD1. Germline loops: CDR1 SGHRS, CDR2 YFSETQ. The CDR3 spans 16 residues. V lost 0 bases, J lost 1 base, and 5 bases stayed unmatched. This CDR3 reads CASSLEGGVGTDTQYF. CDR3 bases: TGCGCCAGCAGCTTGGAAGGGGGCGTCGGCACAGATACGCAGTATTTT.

This chain joins TRBV29-1 and TRBJ1-1, with D maybe TRBD1 (5 bases). V shed 2 bases and J shed 2 bases, with 12 bases lying between them. The length of the CDR3 is 14 residues. Per germline, CDR1 SQVTM and CDR2 ANQGSEA. The DNA for the CDR3 is TGCAGCGTTGAACGCGGGGGGTCCAACACTGAAGCTTTCTTT. Protein: CSVERGGSNTEAFF.

The rearrangement joins TRBV24-1 to TRBJ2-2; TRBD1 agrees at 8 bases. J gave up 0 bases and V 4 bases, and 3 bases lay outside the gene matches. From germline, CDR1 is KGHDR and CDR2 SFDVKD. This CDR3 contains 16 residues. The CDR3, as DNA: TGTGCCACCAGTGAGGGGACAGGCGCGAACACCGGGGAGCTGTTTTTT. The encoded protein is CATSEGTGANTGELFF.

This clone was seen a handful of times. This chain uses TRBV6-2 or TRBV6-3 with TRBJ2-5; TRBD2 is a possible D gene (5 bases). The CDR3 runs to 13 residues. Per the germline V gene, CDR1 is MNHEY and CDR2 is SVGEGT. Deletions cut 8 bases from V and 5 bases from J, with 15 bases between. The CDR3 loop is CASRPLAQETQYF. CDR3 in DNA: TGTGCCAGCCGCCCCCTAGCTCAGGAGACCCAGTACTTC.

The chain carries TRBV1 and TRBJ2-7; TRBD2, the table's D call, was not compared with the DNA. TRBV1 is designated a pseudogene. This CDR3 spans 13 amino acids. Here the CDR3 DNA reads TGCACCAGCAGCCAAGGTTCCGTCCTCGTGCAGTACTTC. This sequence encodes CTSSQGSVLVQYF.

The gene calls are TRBV3-1 (or the pseudogene TRBV3-2) and TRBJ2-7; TRBD1 aligns across 12 bases. This CDR3 region has 15 residues. Trimming took 3 bases from V and 6 from J; bases not matched to a gene: 6. Germline V lookup: CDR1 LGHDT, CDR2 YNNKEL (reference sequence). The CDR3 DNA reads TGTGCCAGCAGCCACCTGGGACAGGGGGCCCGCGAGCAGTACTTC. Translated, it gives CASSHLGQGAREQYF.

CDR3 bases: TGTGCCAGCAGCCAAGACAATTTTCAGGGGATAGATACGCAGTATTTT. Amino acids: CASSQDNFQGIDTQYF. This chain uses TRBV3-1 (or the pseudogene TRBV3-2) with TRBJ2-3, with D possibly being TRBD1 (6 bases). Trimming stripped 0 bases from V and 5 bases from J, with 15 bases between. Per the germline V gene, CDR1 is LGHDT and CDR2 is YNNKEL (reference sequence). This CDR3 contains 16 residues.

The chain carries TRBV4-3 and TRBJ2-1; 10 nucleotides align to TRBD2. Germline V lookup: CDR1 LGHNA, CDR2 YSLEER. This CDR3 comprises 16 residues. With V trimmed by 3 bases and J by 8 bases, 10 bases remained unmatched. CDR3 DNA: TGCGCCAGCAGCCAGCCGGGCCTAGCGGGAGAGTATGAGCAGTTCTTC. Translating gives CASSQPGLAGEYEQFF.

Written as DNA, the CDR3 is TGTGCCAGCAGTTACCCTAGGGGCCAGCGGGAAGAGACCCAGTACTTC. Translation gives CASSYPRGQREETQYF. The chain couples TRBV6-2 or TRBV6-3 to TRBJ2-5; D might be TRBD2 (6 bases). This CDR3 has 16 amino acids. Germline assignment: CDR1 MNHEY and CDR2 SVGEGT. The germline V and J ends were trimmed by 2 bases and 3 bases, with 16 bases remaining between them.

The V call is TRBV5-1, the J call TRBJ2-5; no definite D call. The CDR3 is 12 residues long. The ends were cut back, 6 bases at V and 0 bases at J, with 6 bases in the middle. Germline V gene data show CDR1 as SGHRS and CDR2 as YFSETQ. The DNA for the CDR3 is TGCGCCAGCACTCCTAACCAAGAGACCCAGTACTTC. This sequence encodes CASTPNQETQYF. Drawing the rest from reference TRBV5-1 and TRBJ2-5, the complete variable domain is KAGVTQTPRYLIKTRGQQVTLSCSPISGHRSVSWYQQTPGQGLQFLFEYFSETQRNKGNFPGRFSGRQFSNSRSEMNVSTLELGDSALYLCASTPNQETQYFGPGTRLLVL.

The chain recombines TRBV7-9 with TRBJ1-1, with 8 positions matching TRBD1. Losses at the gene ends were 3 bases for V and 7 bases for J; bases not matched to a gene: 7. This CDR3 is built from 14 residues. CDR1 is SEHNR and CDR2 is FQNEAQ in the germline V gene (reference sequence). CDR3 nucleotides: TGTGCCAGCAGCTTTCAGGGGGCGCCTGATGAAGCTTTCTTT. Residues: CASSFQGAPDEAFF.

This clone has just a few counts. This chain connects TRBV19 to TRBJ2-3; D is unresolved. The CDR3 runs 12 residues. Germline CDR1 is LNHDA and CDR2 is SQIVND (reference sequence). V was clipped by 5 bases and J by 4 bases, with 7 bases between them. In DNA, the CDR3 is TGTGCCAGTAGTCCCGGGTCAGATACGCAGTATTTT. This sequence encodes CASSPGSDTQYF.

The genes are TRBV14 and TRBJ2-7; D perhaps matches TRBD2 (5 bases). This CDR3 contains 16 residues. Trimming pared 4 bases from V and 8 bases from J, leaving 24 bases between. The germline gives CDR1 SGHDN, CDR2 FVKESK. The CDR3 DNA reads as TGTGCCAGCAGCCCCCGGACTTCCGTCGGTTTTGGGCAGCAGTACTTC. This codes for CASSPRTSVGFGQQYF.

The chain combines TRBV7-9 with TRBJ1-2; TRBD1 might be the D (5 bases). Germline V gives CDR1 SEHNR, CDR2 FQNEAQ (reference sequence). V lost 1 base and J 7 bases, leaving 16 bases between the germline ends. The CDR3 spans 15 residues. CDR3 in DNA: TGTGCCAGCAGCTTAGGGGCCAGGGAAAACGGTGGCTACACCTTC. Translation gives CASSLGARENGGYTF. Looking up the rest from reference TRBV7-9 and TRBJ1-2 gives the full variable domain: DTGVSQNPRHKITKRGQNVTFRCDPISEHNRLYWYRQTLGQGPEFLTYFQNEAQLEKSRLLSDRFSAERPKGSFSTLEIQRTEQGDSAMYLCASSLGARENGGYTFGSGTRLTVV.

The gene calls are TRBV9 and TRBJ1-1; perhaps TRBD1 as D (6 bases). The germline CDR1 and CDR2 sequences are SGDLS and YYNGEE. V was cut by 2 bases and J by 6 bases, with 11 bases left in between. CDR3 length equals 13 residues. CDR3 coding DNA: TGTGCCAGCAGCGTCCGGGACATTTCTGAAGCTTTCTTT. Translating gives CASSVRDISEAFF.

This clone was seen just once. V is TRBV18 and J is TRBJ1-4; D might be TRBD1 (5 bases). Germline CDR1 is KGHSH and CDR2 is LQKENI. The length of the CDR3 is 16 residues. Trimming removed 6 bases from V and 2 bases from J, with 16 bases in between. In DNA, the CDR3 is TGTGCCAGCTCCCCGGGGGGGTCGTCGACTAATGAAAAACTGTTTTTT. As protein: CASSPGGSSTNEKLFF.

The chain uses TRBV11-2 and TRBJ1-2, with 7 bases identical to TRBD1. The CDR3 loop spans 16 amino acids. Trimming took 4 bases from V and 2 from J; bases not matched to a gene: 10. The germline gives CDR1 SGHAT, CDR2 FQNNGV. The CDR3 here is CASSSARRDSNYGYTF. Here the CDR3 DNA reads TGTGCCAGCAGCTCCGCACGCCGGGACAGCAACTATGGCTACACCTTC. The complete variable domain, with remaining parts taken from reference TRBV11-2 and TRBJ1-2, reads EAGVAQSPRYKIIEKRQSVAFWCNPISGHATLYWYQQILGQGPKLLIQFQNNGVVDDSQLPKDRFSAERLKGVDSTLKIQPAKLEDSAVYLCASSSARRDSNYGYTFGSGTRLTVV.

V is TRBV6-6 and J is TRBJ1-5, with a tentative D call TRBD1 (6 bases). Between the trimmed V and J ends, which lost 4 bases and 9 bases, there was a span of 13 bases. CDR3 length equals 13 residues. The V gene's germline CDR1 is MNHNY and CDR2 SVGAGI (reference sequence). CDR3 in DNA: TGTGCCAGCAGTTTCCAACAGGGCCGGCCCCAGCATTTT. It codes for CASSFQQGRPQHF.

This clone has a handful of counts. This chain uses TRBV20-1 with TRBJ2-1; 7 bases align to TRBD1. Germline V gene sequence: CDR1 DFQATT, CDR2 SNEGSKA (reference sequence). This CDR3 contains 11 residues. Losses at the gene ends were 6 bases for V and 16 bases for J; bases not matched to a gene: 12. The CDR3: CSAKEAGGQFF. CDR3 DNA sequence: TGCAGTGCCAAAGAAGCAGGGGGACAATTCTTC.

The rearrangement uses TRBV12-3 or TRBV12-4 and TRBJ1-1; the D is unclear. V lost 6 bases and J 6 bases, leaving 14 bases between the germline ends. The CDR3 is 13 residues long. The CDR3 loop is CASSGAEAAEAFF. The CDR3 DNA sequence: TGTGCCAGCAGCGGCGCTGAGGCCGCTGAAGCTTTCTTT.